The clone carrying this T cell receptor (beta chain) was picked up a small number of times. Building of the TCR beta libraries involved iRepertoire HTBI primers and Arm-PCR of CDR3 regions. TCRdb re-derived calls from the multiplex PCR reads in MiXCR, one entry per CDR3 protein. The sample carries about 530,000 distinct CDR3 sequences, about 15% recorded once. The data derive from a study of regulatory T cells in long-lasting Graves disease. Unmatched junction bases numbered 1, after V lost 0 bases and J lost 0 bases. Germline-derived CDR1 and CDR2 are SGDLS and YYNGEE. This CDR3 has 16 residues. Time point denoted: newly diagnosed GD, antithyroid drugs for less than 3 months. Preparation of the TCR library used RNA extracted from PBMCs. These same records also appear under a second study, on T cells in Graves' hyperthyroidism and ophthalmopathy.

The sample was peripheral blood mononuclear cells (PBMCs), taken at new diagnosis, from a patient treated with antithyroid drugs. This TCR was sampled from a woman aged 40-65 years with Graves disease. This chain links TRBV9 with TRBJ2-3; 10 bases are shared with TRBD2. CDR3 loop: CASSVALAGSTDTQYF. CDR3 nucleotide sequence: TGTGCCAGCAGCGTAGCACTAGCGGGGAGCACAGATACGCAGTATTTT.